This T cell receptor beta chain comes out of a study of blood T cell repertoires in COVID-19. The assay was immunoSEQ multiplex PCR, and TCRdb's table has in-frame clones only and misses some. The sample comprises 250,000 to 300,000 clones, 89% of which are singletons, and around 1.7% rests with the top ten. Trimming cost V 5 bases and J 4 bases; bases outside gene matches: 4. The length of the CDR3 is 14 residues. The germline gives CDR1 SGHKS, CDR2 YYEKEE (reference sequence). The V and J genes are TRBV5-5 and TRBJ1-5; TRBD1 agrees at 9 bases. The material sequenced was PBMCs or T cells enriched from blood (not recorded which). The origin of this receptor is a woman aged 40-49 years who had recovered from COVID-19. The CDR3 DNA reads TGTGCCAGCAGAGCCGGGACAGGGAATCAGCCCCAGCATTTT. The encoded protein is CASRAGTGNQPQHF.